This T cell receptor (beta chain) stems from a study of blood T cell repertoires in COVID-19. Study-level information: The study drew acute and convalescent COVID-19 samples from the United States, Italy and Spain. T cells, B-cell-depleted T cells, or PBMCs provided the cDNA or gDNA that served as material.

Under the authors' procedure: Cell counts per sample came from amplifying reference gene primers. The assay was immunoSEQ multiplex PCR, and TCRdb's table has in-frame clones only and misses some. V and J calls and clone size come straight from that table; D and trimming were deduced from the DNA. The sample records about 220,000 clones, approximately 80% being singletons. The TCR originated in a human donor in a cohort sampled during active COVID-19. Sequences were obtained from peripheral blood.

The CDR3 DNA follows: TGCGCCAGCAGCAAAATCGGACAGAACAATGAGCAGTTCTTC. Translated: CASSKIGQNNEQFF. The gene calls are TRBV5-1 and TRBJ2-1, with D possibly being TRBD1 (6 bases). Germline V lookup: CDR1 SGHRS, CDR2 YFSETQ. The germline V and J ends were trimmed by 4 bases and 5 bases, with 13 bases remaining between them. The CDR3 contains 14 residues.